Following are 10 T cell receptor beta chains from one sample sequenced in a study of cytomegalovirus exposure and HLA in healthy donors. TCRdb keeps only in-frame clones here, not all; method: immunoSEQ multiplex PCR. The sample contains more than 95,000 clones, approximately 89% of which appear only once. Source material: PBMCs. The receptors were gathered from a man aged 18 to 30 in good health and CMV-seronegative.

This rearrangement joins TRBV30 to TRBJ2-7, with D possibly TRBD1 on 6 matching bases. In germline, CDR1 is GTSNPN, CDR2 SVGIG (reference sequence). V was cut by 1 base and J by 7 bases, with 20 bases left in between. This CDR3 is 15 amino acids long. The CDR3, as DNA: TGTGCCTGGAGTGGCAGGGGCCCTCAACGACGGGAGCAGTACTTC. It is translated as CAWSGRGPQRREQYF.

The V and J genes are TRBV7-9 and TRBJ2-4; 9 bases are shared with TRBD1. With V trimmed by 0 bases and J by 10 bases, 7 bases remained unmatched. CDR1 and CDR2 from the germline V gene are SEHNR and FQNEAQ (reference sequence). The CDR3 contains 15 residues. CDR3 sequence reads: CASSLATGGGSIQYF. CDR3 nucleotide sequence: TGTGCCAGCAGCTTAGCGACAGGGGGAGGGTCTATTCAGTACTTC.

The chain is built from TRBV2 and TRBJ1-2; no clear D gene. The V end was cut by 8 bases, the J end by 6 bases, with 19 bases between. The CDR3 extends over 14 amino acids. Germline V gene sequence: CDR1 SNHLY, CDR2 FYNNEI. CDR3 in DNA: TGTGCCAGCCTGGGCGAAGACGGGAATGATGGCTACACCTTC. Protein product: CASLGEDGNDGYTF.

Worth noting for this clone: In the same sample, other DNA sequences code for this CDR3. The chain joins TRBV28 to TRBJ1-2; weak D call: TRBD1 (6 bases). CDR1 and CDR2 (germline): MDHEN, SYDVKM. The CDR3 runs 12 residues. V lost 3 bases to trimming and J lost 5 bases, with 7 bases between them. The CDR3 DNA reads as TGTGCCAGCAGTTTCCAGGGGTATGGCTACACCTTC. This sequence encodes CASSFQGYGYTF.

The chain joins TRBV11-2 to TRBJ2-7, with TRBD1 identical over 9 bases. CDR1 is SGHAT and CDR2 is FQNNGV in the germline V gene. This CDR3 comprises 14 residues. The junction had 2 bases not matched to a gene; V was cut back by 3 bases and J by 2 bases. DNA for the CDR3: TGTGCCAGCAGCTTCCGACAGGGGGCCTACGAGCAGTACTTC. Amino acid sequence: CASSFRQGAYEQYF.

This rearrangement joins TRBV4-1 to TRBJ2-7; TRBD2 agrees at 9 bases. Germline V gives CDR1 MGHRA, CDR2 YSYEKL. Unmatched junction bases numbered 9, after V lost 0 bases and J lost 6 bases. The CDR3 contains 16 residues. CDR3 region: CASSQDIAGAVAEQYF. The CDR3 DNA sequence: TGCGCCAGCAGCCAAGACATAGCGGGAGCGGTTGCCGAGCAGTACTTC.

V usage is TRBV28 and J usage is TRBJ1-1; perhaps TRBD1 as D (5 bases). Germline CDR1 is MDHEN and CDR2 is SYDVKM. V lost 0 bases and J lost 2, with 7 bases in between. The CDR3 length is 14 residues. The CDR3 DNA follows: TGTGCCAGCAGTTTATGGACAGCAAACACTGAAGCTTTCTTT. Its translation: CASSLWTANTEAFF.

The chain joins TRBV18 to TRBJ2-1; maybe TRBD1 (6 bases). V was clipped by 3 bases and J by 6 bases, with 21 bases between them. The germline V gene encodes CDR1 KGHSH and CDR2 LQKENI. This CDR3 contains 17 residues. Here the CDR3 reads CASSPTLTGYSGNEQFF. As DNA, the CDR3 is TGTGCCAGCTCACCCACCCTAACAGGGTATTCGGGCAATGAGCAGTTCTTC. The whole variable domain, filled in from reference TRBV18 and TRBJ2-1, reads NAGVMQNPRHLVRRRGQEARLRCSPMKGHSHVYWYRQLPEEGLKFMVYLQKENIIDESGMPKERFSAEFPKEGPSILRIQQVVRGDSAAYFCASSPTLTGYSGNEQFFGPGTRLTVL.

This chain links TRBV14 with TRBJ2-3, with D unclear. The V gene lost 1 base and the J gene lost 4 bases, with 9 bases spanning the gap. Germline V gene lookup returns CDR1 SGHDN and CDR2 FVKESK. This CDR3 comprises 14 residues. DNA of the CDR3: TGTGCCAGCAGCCAAGTTGGCATTCCAGATACGCAGTATTTT. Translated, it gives CASSQVGIPDTQYF.

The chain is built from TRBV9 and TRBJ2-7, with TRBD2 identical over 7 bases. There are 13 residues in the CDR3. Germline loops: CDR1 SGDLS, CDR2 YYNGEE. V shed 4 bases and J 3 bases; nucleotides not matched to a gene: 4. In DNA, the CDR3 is TGTGCCAGCAGCACCGCTAGCGGCTACGAGCAGTACTTC. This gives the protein CASSTASGYEQYF.